This T cell receptor (beta chain) came from a study of beta chain features in type 1 diabetes (dated by TCRdb to the late 2010s). At the level of the whole study: Mean age, gender distribution, total cell number and subset yield did not differ between patients and healthy donors. A total of roughly 110 million sorted cells were examined across all samples, and the number of cells per subset was strongly correlated with RNA yield. The study compared the TCRB repertoires of sorted circulating CD4+ T cell subsets in recently diagnosed type 1 diabetes patients with those in matched healthy donors. Regulatory and stem cell-like memory subsets were obtained from only 8 patients and roughly 8 healthy donors, while naive and central memory subsets were obtained from all 30 or so donors. Results and caveats for the whole study, not just this receptor: In all four CD4+ subsets, TCRB CDR3 length was moderately but significantly shorter in type 1 diabetes patients. At VDJ recombination sites, type 1 diabetes patients had fewer insertions and more deleted nucleotides, which implies abnormalities in thymic rearrangement. Because cDNA was sequenced instead of genomic DNA, highly expressing activated cells could be over-represented, though the groups showed no difference in activation or CD3 levels. PCR might favor shorter templates, but patient and control samples were amplified and corrected together, so any skew would affect both groups equally. The naive, central memory and regulatory TCRB repertoires appeared to resemble one another more closely among patients than among healthy donors. Because the HLA sub-analyses included only small numbers of individuals, any influence of HLA type on TCRB rearrangement was left unresolved.

Trimming removed 4 bases from V and 6 bases from J; the gene matches leave 5 bases unexplained. CDR1 and CDR2 were assigned from the germline V gene as LGHNA and YSLEER. The CDR3 covers 14 residues, taking in both the cysteine and the phenylalanine. Only the CDR3 part of the read is kept: 42 bases, read in frame from the first base. The entire isolated RNA was reverse transcribed using the High Capacity cDNA Reverse Transcription Kit, and thus expressed TCRB transcripts were sequenced. Deep immunoSEQ sequencing was applied to naive, central memory and regulatory T cell samples, giving an average of about 3.7 million total reads per sample. Sorted cells were lysed in RLT buffer, and RNA was extracted using DNase-treated RNeasy Micro or Mini kits according to cell number. To prevent cross-contamination, each cell subset was processed individually, whereas patient and healthy donor samples were processed jointly. The immunoSEQ multiplex PCR was used to amplify TCRB sequences from cDNA, generating 87-bp fragments that spanned the CDR3 region. Amplicons were sequenced on the Illumina HiSeq platform. The paper's data handling went like this. PCR bias was corrected computationally using synthetic template baselines, and reads within Hamming distance 2 were collapsed, with unmergeable singletons discarded. Reads were aligned against IMGT so that V, D and J genes, CDR3 length and insertions or deletions at six rearrangement sites could be assigned. Clonotype counts were normalized to sorted cell number within each subset before computing true diversity and Gini coefficients with the tcR R package. Repertoire sharing was quantified using the overlap coefficient calculated on TCRB nucleotide sequences. Out-of-frame TCRB sequences from naive cells were analyzed as a proxy for the pre-selection repertoire. TCRdb mirrors the immuneACCESS table, restricted to in-frame sequences. Some clones are absent from its copies; in checked studies, under half trace to an unresolved V gene, and the reason for the others is unknown. V and J calls and clone size follow that table, whereas D and trimming were derived from the DNA. The sample yields about 660,000 clones; roughly an eighth were counted once. Nearly 0.04% of the sample is in the top ten clones.

A single peripheral blood draw of approximately 110 mL on average was collected from each donor into heparinised tubes. A BD FACSAria II and a panel including CD45RO, CCR7, CD25, CD127, CD95 and CD27 were used to sort naive, central memory, regulatory and stem cell-like memory CD4+ T cells. Every sorted population had a purity above 95%. PBMCs were isolated immediately by Lymphoprep density gradient centrifugation and stained directly without culture. So that batch effects would be minimized, each experiment stained and sorted samples in pairs, pairing one healthy donor with one patient. Turning to this clone: Its antigen is still unknown. No much larger clonotype is one base removed from it; base qualities were not supplied.

The sequence derives from a man aged 18 to 30 with type 1 diabetes. The rearranged chain carries TRBV4-3 and TRBJ2-1; the central 8 bases match TRBD2. Sequencing input: naive CD4+ T cells from blood. The cell subset or site label, as the study defines it: true naive CD4+ T cells. In nucleotide form, the sequence is TGCGCCAGCAGCCCTGGACTAGCAAGCAATGAGCAGTTCTTC. Translated, this is CASSPGLASNEQFF.